A single sample gave rise to the 6 T cell receptor beta chains below, sequenced in a study of tumor-infiltrating lymphocytes in localized non-small cell lung cancer. Libraries were prepared by immunoSEQ multiplex PCR; TCRdb keeps only in-frame clonotypes and omits some of them. The sample consists of about 16,000 clones, more than 65% of them appearing once. Sequencing was performed on lung tumor tissue. The receptors derive from a human donor with non-small cell lung cancer.

This clone turned up a few times. The gene calls are TRBV11-3 and TRBJ2-5; D is unresolved. The CDR3 is 13 residues long. Trimming shortened V by 3 bases and J by 3 bases, and 8 bases separated the two germline ends. Per germline, CDR1 SGHNT and CDR2 YENEEA. The CDR3: CASSFGMKETQYF. The DNA of the CDR3 is TGTGCCAGCAGCTTTGGGATGAAAGAGACCCAGTACTTC.

The rearrangement uses TRBV14 and TRBJ2-7, with D unresolved. The CDR3 extends over 15 amino acids. Germline assignment: CDR1 SGHDN and CDR2 FVKESK. Trimming stripped 2 bases from V and 0 bases from J, with 11 bases between. The CDR3 spells CASSQWSTNSYEQYF. The CDR3, as DNA: TGTGCCAGCAGCCAATGGTCCACCAACTCCTACGAGCAGTACTTC.

The chain has TRBV5-1 and TRBJ1-3; possibly TRBD1 for D (5 bases). This CDR3 is 15 amino acids long. Germline CDR1 and CDR2: SGHRS and YFSETQ. The V end lost 4 bases, the J end lost 0 bases, and 11 bases lay between the germline ends. The CDR3 DNA reads TGCGCCAGCAGCCGGGGGGACTTCTCTGGAAACACCATATATTTT. It is translated as CASSRGDFSGNTIYF.

The gene calls are TRBV10-3 and TRBJ1-3, with 9 positions matching TRBD1. The CDR3 covers 15 residues. After removal of 4 bases from V and 4 bases from J, the junction contained 5 bases not matched to a gene. CDR1 is ENHRY and CDR2 is SYGVKD in the germline V gene. The CDR3 DNA reads as TGTGCCATCAGTGCTGGACAGGGGCCGGGAAACACCATATATTTT. Translating it yields CAISAGQGPGNTIYF.

This chain uses TRBV19 with TRBJ2-7, with D unresolved. The CDR3 runs to 14 residues. Trimming pared 5 bases from V and 5 bases from J, leaving 16 bases between. From germline, CDR1 is LNHDA and CDR2 SQIVND (reference sequence). This CDR3 is CASSPAVATHEQYF. As DNA, the CDR3 is TGTGCCAGTAGTCCGGCGGTGGCGACCCACGAGCAGTACTTC.

The chain couples TRBV7-9 to TRBJ1-1, with TRBD1 matching over 7 bases. CDR1 and CDR2 (germline): SEHNR, FQNEAQ (reference sequence). The CDR3 extends over 14 amino acids. The V and J ends lost 7 bases and 0 bases, in that order; junction bases with no gene match: 5. The CDR3 sequence is CASTTDRMNTEAFF. The CDR3 DNA reads TGTGCCAGCACCACGGACAGGATGAACACTGAAGCTTTCTTT.